This TCR beta chain was identified in a study of T cells in Graves' hyperthyroidism and ophthalmopathy. It was RNA transcripts that yielded the amplified TCR beta CDR3 regions. A set of HTBI primers served as the primers for a first-round RT-PCR of the TCR CDR3. Each CDR3 protein gets one entry after TCRdb re-called the multiplex PCR reads with MiXCR. Here the sample spans hundreds of thousands of distinct CDR3 sequences, roughly 14% being singletons. For the diagnoses, clinical symptoms, serum thyroxine and TRAb, thyroid ultrasound and orbital computed tomography were used. Sequencing was performed on blood. The clonotype comes from a young woman with Graves' hyperthyroidism.

The CDR3 DNA follows: TGTGCCAGCAGCGTCGCGGGTGGTAGTATCTACGAGCAGTACTTC. It codes for CASSVAGGSIYEQYF. This chain connects TRBV9 to TRBJ2-7; D perhaps matches TRBD2 (5 bases). The germline V and J ends were trimmed by 2 bases and 3 bases, with 15 bases remaining between them. This CDR3 region has 15 residues. Looked up from germline, CDR1 is SGDLS and CDR2 is YYNGEE.